This TCR beta chain originates from a study of T cells in Graves' hyperthyroidism and ophthalmopathy. TCR beta CDR3 regions were amplified from RNA transcripts. Researchers ran a first-round RT-PCR on the TCR CDR3 using the HTBI primer set. TCRdb passed the multiplex PCR reads through MiXCR, listing each CDR3 protein once. Here the sample spans 300,000 to 500,000 distinct CDR3 sequences, roughly an eighth being singletons. The CDR3 has 11 amino acids. Germline CDR1 and CDR2: SNHLY and FYNNEI. Ophthalmopathy patients showed a Clinical Activity Score of at least 3, NOSPECS grade of at least 4 and duration under 3 months.

Sequences were obtained from blood. The chain has TRBV2 and TRBJ2-5; D unclear. This receptor was taken from a middle-aged man with Graves' ophthalmopathy. The CDR3 DNA reads TGTGCAACGAACGCCCAAGAGACCCAGTACTTC. It encodes CATNAQETQYF.